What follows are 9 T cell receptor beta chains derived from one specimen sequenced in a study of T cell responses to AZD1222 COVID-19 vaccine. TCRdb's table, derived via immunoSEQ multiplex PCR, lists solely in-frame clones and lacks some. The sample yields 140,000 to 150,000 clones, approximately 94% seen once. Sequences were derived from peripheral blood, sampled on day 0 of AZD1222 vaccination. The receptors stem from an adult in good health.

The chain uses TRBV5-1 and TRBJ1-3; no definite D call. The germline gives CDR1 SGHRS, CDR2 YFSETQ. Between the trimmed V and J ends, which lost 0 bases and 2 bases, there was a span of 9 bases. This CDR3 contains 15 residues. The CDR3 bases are TGCGCCAGCAGCTTGGTGGCAGGCGCTGGAAACACCATATATTTT. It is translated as CASSLVAGAGNTIYF.

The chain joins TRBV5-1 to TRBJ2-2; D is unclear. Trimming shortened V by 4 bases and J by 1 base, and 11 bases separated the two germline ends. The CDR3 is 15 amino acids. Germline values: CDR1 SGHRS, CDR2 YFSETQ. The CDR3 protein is CASSHASGNTGELFF. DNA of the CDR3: TGCGCCAGCAGCCATGCTTCGGGGAACACCGGGGAGCTGTTTTTT.

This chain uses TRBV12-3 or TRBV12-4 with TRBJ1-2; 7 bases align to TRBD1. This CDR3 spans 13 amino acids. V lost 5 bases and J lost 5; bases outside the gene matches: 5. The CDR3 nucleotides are TGTGCCAGCAGTCCCGGGACAGATTATGGCTACACCTTC. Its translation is CASSPGTDYGYTF.

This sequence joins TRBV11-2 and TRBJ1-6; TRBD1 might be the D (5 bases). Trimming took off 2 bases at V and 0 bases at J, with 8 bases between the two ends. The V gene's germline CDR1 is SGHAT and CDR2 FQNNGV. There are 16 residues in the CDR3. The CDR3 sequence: CASSLNTGSYNSPLHF. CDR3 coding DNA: TGTGCCAGCAGCTTAAACACAGGCTCCTATAATTCACCCCTCCACTTT. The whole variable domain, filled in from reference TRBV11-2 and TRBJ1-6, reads EAGVAQSPRYKIIEKRQSVAFWCNPISGHATLYWYQQILGQGPKLLIQFQNNGVVDDSQLPKDRFSAERLKGVDSTLKIQPAKLEDSAVYLCASSLNTGSYNSPLHFGNGTRLTVT.

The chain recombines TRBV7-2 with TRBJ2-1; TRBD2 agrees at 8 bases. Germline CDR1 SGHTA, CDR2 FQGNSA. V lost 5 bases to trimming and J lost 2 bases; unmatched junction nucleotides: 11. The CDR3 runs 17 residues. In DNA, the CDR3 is TGTGCCAGCAGCCCTCGGGGGGGAAGCCCCGCCTACAATGAGCAGTTCTTC. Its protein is CASSPRGGSPAYNEQFF.

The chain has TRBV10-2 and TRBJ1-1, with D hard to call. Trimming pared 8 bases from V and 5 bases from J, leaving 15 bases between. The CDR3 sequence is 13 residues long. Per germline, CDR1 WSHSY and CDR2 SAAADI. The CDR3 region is CASAIGSITEAFF. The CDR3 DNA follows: TGCGCCAGCGCTATCGGGTCTATTACTGAAGCTTTCTTT.

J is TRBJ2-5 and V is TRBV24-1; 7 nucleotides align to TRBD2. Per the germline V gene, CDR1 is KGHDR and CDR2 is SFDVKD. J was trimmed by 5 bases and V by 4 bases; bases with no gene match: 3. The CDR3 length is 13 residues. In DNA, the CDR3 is TGTGCCACCAGTGAAAACGGGGGGGAGACCCAGTACTTC. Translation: CATSENGGETQYF.

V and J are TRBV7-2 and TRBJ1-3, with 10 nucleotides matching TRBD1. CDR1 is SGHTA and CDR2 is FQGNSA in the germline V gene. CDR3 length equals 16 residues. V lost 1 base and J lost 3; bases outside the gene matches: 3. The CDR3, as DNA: TGTGCCAGCAGCTTAGGAGGGACAGGGGTTGGAAACACCATATATTTT. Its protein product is CASSLGGTGVGNTIYF.

CDR3 DNA sequence: TGTGCCAGCAGCTCCCAATATAGCGGGGGAACAGATACGCAGTATTTT. It translates to CASSSQYSGGTDTQYF. The gene calls are TRBV7-3 and TRBJ2-3; 9 nucleotides match TRBD2. Looked up from germline, CDR1 is SGHTA and CDR2 is FQGTGA. Germline trimming cut 4 bases from V and 3 bases from J; bases unmatched to any gene: 8. This CDR3 spans 16 amino acids.